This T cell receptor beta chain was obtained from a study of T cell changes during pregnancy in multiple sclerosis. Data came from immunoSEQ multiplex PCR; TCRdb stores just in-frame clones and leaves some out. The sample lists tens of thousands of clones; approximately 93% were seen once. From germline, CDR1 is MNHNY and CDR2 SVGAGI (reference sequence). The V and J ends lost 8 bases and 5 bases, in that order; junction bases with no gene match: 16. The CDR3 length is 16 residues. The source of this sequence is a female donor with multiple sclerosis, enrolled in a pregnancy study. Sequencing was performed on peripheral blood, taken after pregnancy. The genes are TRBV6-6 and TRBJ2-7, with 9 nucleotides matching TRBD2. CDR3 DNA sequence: TGTGCCAGCGCACTCAATAGCGGGAGATTCACCCACGAGCAGTACTTC. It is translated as CASALNSGRFTHEQYF.